This T cell receptor beta chain came from a study of technical replicates of blood from several donors. Germline assignment: CDR1 GTSNPN and CDR2 SVGIG (reference sequence). This CDR3 is 15 amino acids long. The V end was cut by 6 bases, the J end by 4 bases, with 20 bases between. TCRdb's table, derived via immunoSEQ multiplex PCR, lists solely in-frame clones and lacks some. The sample has 72,000 or so clones; about nine tenths are singletons. This TCR came from a human donor in good health. What was sequenced was T cells isolated from PBMCs. The chain links TRBV30 to TRBJ2-3, with a possible D match to TRBD2 (6 bases). CDR3 coding DNA: TGTGCCTGCCACCGCAATAACGGGAGTTCAGATACGCAGTATTTT. Its translation is CACHRNNGSSDTQYF.